What follows are 22 T cell receptor beta chains derived from one specimen sequenced in a study of human T cells and chemical hapten exposure. MiXCR, applied by TCRdb to the RACE reads, yields one record per CDR3 protein. The sample lists some 170,000 distinct CDR3 sequences; 25% to 30% were seen once. This sample's time point: patch test 3, about 24 weeks after DPC sensitization. Treatment here: therapeutic diphenylcyclopropenone sensitization with weekly scalp DPC. The specimen was whole blood, collected in connection with sensitization to the hapten diphenylcyclopropenone (DPC). The origin of the receptors is a woman between 18 and 29 years old with alopecia areata. Some clones in this sample may be carry-over from other donors' samples.

Here the CDR3 DNA reads TGTGCCAGCAGTGGGGACAGGGGGTTTTGGGAGACCCAGTACTTC. Protein: CASSGDRGFWETQYF. This chain uses TRBV25-1 with TRBJ2-5; the match to TRBD1 covers 11 bases. This CDR3 contains 15 residues. Looked up from germline, CDR1 is MGHDK and CDR2 is SYGVNS. Unmatched junction bases numbered 6, after V lost 4 bases and J lost 5 bases.

The chain links TRBV20-1 to TRBJ2-7; TRBD2 is a possible D gene (6 bases). The CDR3 has 12 amino acids. Germline V gene data show CDR1 as DFQATT and CDR2 as SNEGSKA (reference sequence). V lost 0 bases to trimming and J lost 9 bases, with 12 bases between them. The CDR3 nucleotides are TGCAGTGCTAGAGATCAATTGCGGGGGCAGTACTTC. It translates to CSARDQLRGQYF.

This clonotype was counted only a few times. V is TRBV6-5 and J is TRBJ2-7, with a possible D match to TRBD2 (6 bases). CDR3 length: 16 residues. V was clipped by 0 bases and J by 5 bases, with 17 bases between them. Germline CDR1 reads MNHEY; CDR2 reads SVGAGI. Here the CDR3 DNA reads TGTGCCAGCAGTTACTCGAGCGGGTCCGGGTATGACGAGCAGTACTTC. Its translation: CASSYSSGSGYDEQYF.

This clonotype was recorded a few times. The chain uses TRBV4-3 and TRBJ2-6, with TRBD1 matching over 8 bases. Trimming cost V 5 bases and J 1 base; bases outside gene matches: 4. Germline loops: CDR1 LGHNA, CDR2 YSLEER. This CDR3 is built from 16 residues. The CDR3 bases are TGCGCCAGCAGCAAGCAGGGGGCGTCTGGGGCCAACGTCCTGACTTTC. It is translated as CASSKQGASGANVLTF.

The chain combines TRBV9 with TRBJ2-2; D is undetermined. Germline V gene data show CDR1 as SGDLS and CDR2 as YYNGEE. This CDR3 region has 12 residues. Trimming shortened V by 5 bases and J by 2 bases, and 4 bases separated the two germline ends. CDR3 in amino acids: CASRQNTGELFF. The CDR3 nucleotides read TGTGCCAGCAGACAAAACACCGGGGAGCTGTTTTTT.

The V gene is TRBV27, the J gene TRBJ2-5; D not certain. The CDR3 loop spans 12 amino acids. Germline V CDR1 and CDR2: MNHEY, SMNVEV (reference sequence). V was shortened by 6 bases and J by 7 bases, with 12 bases between the two germline ends. In DNA, the CDR3 is TGTGCCAGCAGCGTGTCGGCAGGGACCCAGTACTTC. It encodes CASSVSAGTQYF.

J is TRBJ1-2 and V is TRBV29-1; the D is unclear. Germline CDR1 reads SQVTM; CDR2 reads ANQGSEA. There are 12 residues in the CDR3. V gave up 7 bases and J gave up 6 bases, with 15 bases separating them. CDR3 sequence reads: CSGQSDPHGYTF. CDR3 nucleotide sequence: TGCAGCGGCCAATCCGACCCTCATGGCTACACCTTC.

This clonotype was seen ten or more times. The rearrangement joins TRBV20-1 to TRBJ2-3; either TRBD1 or TRBD2 may supply D (5 bases each). CDR1 is DFQATT and CDR2 is SNEGSKA in the germline V gene (reference sequence). This CDR3 spans 15 amino acids. With 5 bases removed from V and 4 bases from J, the gap between germline ends came to 19 bases. In nucleotides, the CDR3 is TGCAGTGCTCCCCGGTGGGGGACCGGCTCAGATACGCAGTATTTT. Protein: CSAPRWGTGSDTQYF.

J is TRBJ2-6 and V is TRBV4-2; D call uncertain. Deletions cut 4 bases from V and 2 bases from J, with 6 bases between. The CDR3 loop spans 14 amino acids. From germline, CDR1 is LGHNA and CDR2 YNFKEQ. The CDR3 reads CASSPEAGANVLTF. Here the CDR3 DNA reads TGTGCCAGCAGCCCGGAAGCTGGGGCCAACGTCCTGACTTTC.

The chain combines TRBV7-2 with TRBJ2-7, with 9 nucleotides matching TRBD2. J was trimmed by 4 bases and V by 4 bases; bases with no gene match: 14. Per the germline V gene, CDR1 is SGHTA and CDR2 is FQGNSA. This CDR3 comprises 17 residues. CDR3: CASSSRTSDFKVYEQYF. In DNA form, the CDR3 reads TGTGCCAGCAGCTCCCGGACTAGCGACTTCAAGGTTTACGAGCAGTACTTC.

A single count supports this clonotype. This rearrangement joins TRBV5-1 to TRBJ2-7; D perhaps matches TRBD1 (5 bases). This CDR3 region has 16 residues. Looked up from germline, CDR1 is SGHRS and CDR2 is YFSETQ. Trimming left V 4 bases short and J 0 bases short, with 17 bases between. The DNA for the CDR3 is TGCGCCAGCAGCAAACAGACAGTCGAAAGCTCCTACGAGCAGTACTTC. It is translated as CASSKQTVESSYEQYF.

In this sample, this clonotype turned up a few times. The chain employs TRBV28 and TRBJ2-1; 9 bases match TRBD2. Germline trimming cut 5 bases from V and 8 bases from J; bases unmatched to any gene: 13. From germline, CDR1 is MDHEN and CDR2 SYDVKM. This CDR3 region has 16 residues. The CDR3 here is CASSGAHAGGPYEQFF. In DNA form, the CDR3 reads TGTGCCAGCAGTGGGGCCCACGCGGGAGGGCCTTATGAGCAGTTCTTC.

This clonotype was counted once. This chain uses TRBV5-1 with TRBJ2-3; D is perhaps TRBD2 (6 bases). Germline V gene lookup returns CDR1 SGHRS and CDR2 YFSETQ. The V end was cut by 2 bases, the J end by 1 base, with 11 bases between. The CDR3 loop spans 15 amino acids. This chain's CDR3 is CASSLIASGTDTQYF. Written as DNA, the CDR3 is TGCGCCAGCAGCTTAATTGCTAGCGGCACAGATACGCAGTATTTT.

This clonotype has more than one count but fewer than ten. J is TRBJ2-1 and V is TRBV7-9; 7 bases align to TRBD1. V lost 5 bases to trimming and J lost 8 bases; unmatched junction nucleotides: 12. Germline CDR1 reads SEHNR; CDR2 reads FQNEAQ (reference sequence). The CDR3 totals 15 residues. The CDR3 coding sequence is TGTGCCAGCAGCCCACGACAGGGTTTCTTACATGAGCAGTTCTTC. Protein sequence: CASSPRQGFLHEQFF. The variable domain in full, with the rest retrieved from reference TRBV7-9 and TRBJ2-1, is DTGVSQNPRHKITKRGQNVTFRCDPISEHNRLYWYRQTLGQGPEFLTYFQNEAQLEKSRLLSDRFSAERPKGSFSTLEIQRTEQGDSAMYLCASSPRQGFLHEQFFGPGTRLTVL.

This clonotype has a single count. The final CDR3 position lacks the conserved phenylalanine or tryptophan, pointing to a likely read error. The rearrangement uses TRBV12-3 or TRBV12-4 and TRBJ2-7, with a weak D call TRBD2 (5 bases). This CDR3 is built from 13 residues. V was clipped by 9 bases and J by 7 bases, with 19 bases between them. The CDR3, as DNA: TGTGCCAGTAGTCCGACGGGGTCTCGTGAGCAGTACTTA. As protein: CASSPTGSREQYL.

This clonotype was detected only a few times. This chain joins TRBV7-2 and TRBJ2-7; D is possibly TRBD1 (6 bases). Germline V gene lookup returns CDR1 SGHTA and CDR2 FQGNSA. V was trimmed by 4 bases and J by 3 bases, leaving 10 bases between them. The CDR3 is 13 amino acids. The CDR3 protein is CASSSLQGYEQYF. CDR3 in DNA: TGTGCCAGCAGCTCCTTACAGGGCTACGAGCAGTACTTC.

In its sample, this clonotype was seen a few times. The genes are TRBV5-6 and TRBJ2-7, with D possibly being TRBD1 (6 bases). The V end lost 7 bases, the J end lost 0 bases, and 14 bases lay between the germline ends. CDR1 and CDR2 (germline): SGHDT, YYEEEE. The CDR3 runs to 14 residues. The CDR3 spells CASGDTLRSYEQYF. The CDR3 coding sequence is TGTGCCAGCGGGGACACCCTACGCTCCTACGAGCAGTACTTC.

The chain employs TRBV20-1 and TRBJ1-1; no firm D call. Trimming left V 5 bases short and J 0 bases short, with 7 bases between. Germline V gene data show CDR1 as DFQATT and CDR2 as SNEGSKA (reference sequence). The length of the CDR3 is 12 residues. The CDR3 DNA follows: TGCAGTGCTTTTAAGATGAACACTGAAGCTTTCTTT. It yields the protein CSAFKMNTEAFF.

The chain employs TRBV5-6 and TRBJ1-5; 9 bases match TRBD1. CDR3 length equals 16 residues. Germline lookup yields CDR1 SGHDT and CDR2 YYEEEE. The ends lost 4 bases at V and 5 bases at J; junction bases unmatched: 10. The CDR3 region has the DNA TGTGCCAGCAGCCGAAACACGGGACAGGGATATCAGCCCCAGCATTTT. Its translation is CASSRNTGQGYQPQHF. Filled out from reference TRBV5-6 and TRBJ1-5, the complete variable domain reads DAGVTQSPTHLIKTRGQQVTLRCSPKSGHDTVSWYQQALGQGPQFIFQYYEEEERQRGNFPDRFSGHQFPNYSSELNVNALLLGDSALYLCASSRNTGQGYQPQHFGDGTRLSIL.

This clonotype was seen more than once but under ten times. J is TRBJ2-3 and V is TRBV4-1, with D possibly TRBD2 on 7 matching bases. Germline CDR1 MGHRA, CDR2 YSYEKL. The V end was cut by 1 base, the J end by 3 bases, with 20 bases between. The CDR3 has 18 amino acids. CDR3 in DNA: TGCGCCAGCAGCCAAGGGGTCCGTAAACAGGGAGGGACAGATACGCAGTATTTT. Translated: CASSQGVRKQGGTDTQYF.

This chain joins TRBV6-1 and TRBJ2-7; 9 bases fit TRBD1. Germline CDR1 MNHNS, CDR2 SASEGT. V gave up 6 bases and J gave up 2 bases; unmatched junction bases: 8. The CDR3 spans 15 residues. CDR3 sequence: CASRGRQGGTYEQYF. CDR3 nucleotides: TGTGCCAGCAGGGGGAGACAGGGGGGAACCTACGAGCAGTACTTC.

V gene TRBV5-1 combines with J gene TRBJ1-4; 7 nucleotides line up with TRBD1. With 4 bases clipped from V and 8 bases from J, the junction kept 14 bases outside the gene matches. The CDR3 runs 16 residues. Germline CDR1 SGHRS, CDR2 YFSETQ. The CDR3: CASSPGKGAVIEKLFF. The CDR3, as DNA: TGCGCCAGCAGCCCGGGAAAGGGGGCTGTTATAGAAAAACTGTTTTTT.